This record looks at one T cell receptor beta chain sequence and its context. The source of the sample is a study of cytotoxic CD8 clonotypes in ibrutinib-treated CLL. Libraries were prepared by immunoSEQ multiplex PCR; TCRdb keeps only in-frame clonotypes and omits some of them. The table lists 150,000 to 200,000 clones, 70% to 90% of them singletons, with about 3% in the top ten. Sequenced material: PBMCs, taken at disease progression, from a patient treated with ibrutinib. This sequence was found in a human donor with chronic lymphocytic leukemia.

For the CDR3, the DNA is TGCGCCAGCAGCTTGACAGGGGAGAACACTGAAGCTTTCTTT. Protein: CASSLTGENTEAFF. The chain links TRBV5-1 to TRBJ1-1; the match to TRBD1 covers 7 bases. The J segment lost 1 base and the V segment lost 1 base, leaving 1 base of the junction unmatched. Per the germline V gene, CDR1 is SGHRS and CDR2 is YFSETQ. The CDR3 has 14 residues.